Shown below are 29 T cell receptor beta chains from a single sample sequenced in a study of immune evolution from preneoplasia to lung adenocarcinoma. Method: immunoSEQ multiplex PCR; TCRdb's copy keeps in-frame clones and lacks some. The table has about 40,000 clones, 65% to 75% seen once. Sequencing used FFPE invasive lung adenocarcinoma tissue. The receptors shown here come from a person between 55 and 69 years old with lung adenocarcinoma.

CDR3 residues: CASSLGGRVGHEQFF. The DNA of the CDR3 is TGTGCCAGCAGCTTGGGGGGGAGGGTAGGACATGAGCAGTTCTTC. This sequence joins TRBV5-4 and TRBJ2-1; TRBD2 matches 7 bases. V dropped 0 bases and J dropped 8; count of bases not matched to a gene: 8. Germline assignment: CDR1 SGHNT and CDR2 YYREEE (reference sequence). This CDR3 contains 15 residues.

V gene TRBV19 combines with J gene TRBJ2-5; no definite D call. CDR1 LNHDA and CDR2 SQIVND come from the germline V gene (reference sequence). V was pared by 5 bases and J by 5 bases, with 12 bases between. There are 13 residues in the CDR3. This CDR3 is CASSGLDRETQYF. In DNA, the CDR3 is TGTGCCAGTAGTGGGCTAGACCGGGAGACCCAGTACTTC. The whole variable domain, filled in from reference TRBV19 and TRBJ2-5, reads DGGITQSPKYLFRKEGQNVTLSCEQNLNHDAMYWYRQDPGQGLRLIYYSQIVNDFQKGDIAEGYSVSREKKESFPLTVTSAQKNPTAFYLCASSGLDRETQYFGPGTRLLVL.

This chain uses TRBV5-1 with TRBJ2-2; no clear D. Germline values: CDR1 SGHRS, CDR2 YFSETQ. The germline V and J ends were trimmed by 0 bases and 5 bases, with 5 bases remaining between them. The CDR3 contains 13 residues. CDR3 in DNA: TGCGCCAGCAGCTTGGACGGTACCGGGGAGCTGTTTTTT. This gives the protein CASSLDGTGELFF. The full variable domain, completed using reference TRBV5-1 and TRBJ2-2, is KAGVTQTPRYLIKTRGQQVTLSCSPISGHRSVSWYQQTPGQGLQFLFEYFSETQRNKGNFPGRFSGRQFSNSRSEMNVSTLELGDSALYLCASSLDGTGELFFGEGSRLTVL.

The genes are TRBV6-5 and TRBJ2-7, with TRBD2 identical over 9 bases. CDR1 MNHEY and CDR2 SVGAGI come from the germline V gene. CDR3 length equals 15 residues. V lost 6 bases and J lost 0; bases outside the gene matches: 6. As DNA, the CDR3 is TGTGCCAGCAGCGAAACTAGCGGGTCCTCCTACGAGCAGTACTTC. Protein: CASSETSGSSYEQYF.

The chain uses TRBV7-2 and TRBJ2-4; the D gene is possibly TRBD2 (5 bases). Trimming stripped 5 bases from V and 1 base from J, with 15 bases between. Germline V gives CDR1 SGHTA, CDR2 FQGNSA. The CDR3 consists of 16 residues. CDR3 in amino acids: CASSSSRELAKNIQYF. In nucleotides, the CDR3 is TGTGCCAGCAGCAGCTCTAGGGAGTTGGCCAAAAACATTCAGTACTTC.

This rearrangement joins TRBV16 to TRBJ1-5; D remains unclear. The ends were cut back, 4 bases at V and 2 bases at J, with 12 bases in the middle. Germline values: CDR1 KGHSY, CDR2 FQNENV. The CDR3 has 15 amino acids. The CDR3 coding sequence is TGTGCCAGCAGCCTAGACGGGTTTGGCAATCAGCCCCAGCATTTT. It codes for CASSLDGFGNQPQHF.

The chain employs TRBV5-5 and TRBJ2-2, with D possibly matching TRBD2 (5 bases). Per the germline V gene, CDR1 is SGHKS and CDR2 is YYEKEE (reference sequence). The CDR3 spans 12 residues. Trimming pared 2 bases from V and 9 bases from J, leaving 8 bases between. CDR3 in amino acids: CASSFSGRELFF. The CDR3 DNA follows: TGTGCCAGCAGCTTCAGCGGAAGGGAGCTGTTTTTT.

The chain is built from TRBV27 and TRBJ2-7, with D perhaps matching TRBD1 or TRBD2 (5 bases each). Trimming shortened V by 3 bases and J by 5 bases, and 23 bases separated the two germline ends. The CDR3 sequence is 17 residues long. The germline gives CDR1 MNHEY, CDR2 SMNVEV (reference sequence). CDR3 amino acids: CASSFRSAGHLGDEQYF. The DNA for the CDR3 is TGTGCCAGCAGTTTCCGCTCCGCAGGCCATCTGGGGGACGAGCAGTACTTC.

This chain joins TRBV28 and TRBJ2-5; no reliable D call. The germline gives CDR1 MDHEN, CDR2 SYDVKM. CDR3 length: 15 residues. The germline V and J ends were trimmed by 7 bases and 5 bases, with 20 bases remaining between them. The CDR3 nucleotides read TGTGCCAGCACCCCAGTTCCCCCAAAACGGGAGACCCAGTACTTC. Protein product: CASTPVPPKRETQYF. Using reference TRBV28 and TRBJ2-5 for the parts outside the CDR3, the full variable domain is DVKVTQSSRYLVKRTGEKVFLECVQDMDHENMFWYRQDPGLGLRLIYFSYDVKMKEKGDIPEGYSVSREKKERFSLILESASTNQTSMYLCASTPVPPKRETQYFGPGTRLLVL.

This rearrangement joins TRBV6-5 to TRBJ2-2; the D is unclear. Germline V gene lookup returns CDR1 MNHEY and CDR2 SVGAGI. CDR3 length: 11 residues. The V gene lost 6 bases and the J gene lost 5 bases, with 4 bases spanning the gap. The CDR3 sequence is CASRWTGELFF. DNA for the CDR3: TGTGCCAGCAGATGGACCGGGGAGCTGTTTTTT.

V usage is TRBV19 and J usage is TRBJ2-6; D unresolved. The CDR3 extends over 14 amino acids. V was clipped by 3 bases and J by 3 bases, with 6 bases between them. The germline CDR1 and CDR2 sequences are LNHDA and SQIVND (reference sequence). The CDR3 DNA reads TGTGCCAGTAGTATTGAAGGTGGGGCCAACGTCCTGACTTTC. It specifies CASSIEGGANVLTF.

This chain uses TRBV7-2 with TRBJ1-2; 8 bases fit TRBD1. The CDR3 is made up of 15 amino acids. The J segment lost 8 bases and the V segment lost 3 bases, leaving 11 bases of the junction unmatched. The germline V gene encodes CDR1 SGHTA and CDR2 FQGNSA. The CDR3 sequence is CASSFATRGQRGYTF. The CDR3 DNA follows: TGTGCCAGCAGCTTTGCCACCAGGGGGCAGAGGGGCTACACCTTC. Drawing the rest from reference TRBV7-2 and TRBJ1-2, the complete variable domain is GAGVSQSPSNKVTEKGKDVELRCDPISGHTALYWYRQSLGQGLEFLIYFQGNSAPDKSGLPSDRFSAERTGGSVSTLTIQRTQQEDSAVYLCASSFATRGQRGYTFGSGTRLTVV.

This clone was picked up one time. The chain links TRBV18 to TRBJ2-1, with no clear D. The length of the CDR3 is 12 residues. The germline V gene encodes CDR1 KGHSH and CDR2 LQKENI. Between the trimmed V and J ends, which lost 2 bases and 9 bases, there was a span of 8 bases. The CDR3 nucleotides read TGTGCCAGCTCACCAGACAACGGTGAGCAGTTCTTC. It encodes CASSPDNGEQFF.

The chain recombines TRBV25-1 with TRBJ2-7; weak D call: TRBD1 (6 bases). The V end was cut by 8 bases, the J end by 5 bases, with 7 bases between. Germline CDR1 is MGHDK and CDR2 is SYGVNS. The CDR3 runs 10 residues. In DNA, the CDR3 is TGTGCCAGCGGGGGCAACGAGCAGTACTTC. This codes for CASGGNEQYF.

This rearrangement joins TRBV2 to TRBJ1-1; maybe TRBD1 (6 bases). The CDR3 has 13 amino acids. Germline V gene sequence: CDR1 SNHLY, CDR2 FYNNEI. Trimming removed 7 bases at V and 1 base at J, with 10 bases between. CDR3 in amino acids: CASMRDTNTEAFF. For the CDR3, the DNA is TGTGCCAGCATGAGGGACACGAACACTGAAGCTTTCTTT. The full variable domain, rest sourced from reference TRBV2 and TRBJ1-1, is EPEVTQTPSHQVTQMGQEVILRCVPISNHLYFYWYRQILGQKVEFLVSFYNNEISEKSEIFDDQFSVERPDGSNFTLKIRSTKLEDSAMYFCASMRDTNTEAFFGQGTRLTVV.

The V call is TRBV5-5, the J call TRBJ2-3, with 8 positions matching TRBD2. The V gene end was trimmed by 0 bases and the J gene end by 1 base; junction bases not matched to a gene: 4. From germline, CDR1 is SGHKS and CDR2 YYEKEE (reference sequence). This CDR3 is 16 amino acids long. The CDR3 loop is CASSLAGTRGTDTQYF. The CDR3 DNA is TGTGCCAGCAGCTTGGCCGGGACTAGGGGCACAGATACGCAGTATTTT.

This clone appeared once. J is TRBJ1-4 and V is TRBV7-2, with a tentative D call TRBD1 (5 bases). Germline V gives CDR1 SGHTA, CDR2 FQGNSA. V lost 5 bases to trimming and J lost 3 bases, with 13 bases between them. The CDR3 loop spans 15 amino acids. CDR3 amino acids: CASSPWGTANEKLFF. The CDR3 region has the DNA TGTGCCAGCAGCCCATGGGGGACTGCTAATGAAAAACTGTTTTTT.

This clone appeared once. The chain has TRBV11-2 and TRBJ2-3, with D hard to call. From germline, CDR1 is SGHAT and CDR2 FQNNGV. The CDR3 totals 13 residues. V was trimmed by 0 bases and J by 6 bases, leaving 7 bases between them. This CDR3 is CASSLERRDTQYF. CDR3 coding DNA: TGTGCCAGCAGCTTAGAACGTCGGGATACGCAGTATTTT.

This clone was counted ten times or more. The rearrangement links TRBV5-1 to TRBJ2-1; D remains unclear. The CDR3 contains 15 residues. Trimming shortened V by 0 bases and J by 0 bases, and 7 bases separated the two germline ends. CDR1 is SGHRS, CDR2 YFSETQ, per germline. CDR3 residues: CASSLAKSSYNEQFF. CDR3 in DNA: TGCGCCAGCAGCTTGGCTAAGAGCTCCTACAATGAGCAGTTCTTC.

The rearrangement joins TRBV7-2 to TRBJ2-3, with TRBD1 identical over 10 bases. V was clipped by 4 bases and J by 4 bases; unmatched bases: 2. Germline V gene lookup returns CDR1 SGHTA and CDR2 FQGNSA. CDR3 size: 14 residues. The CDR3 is CASSSDRGSDTQYF. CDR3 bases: TGTGCCAGCAGCTCGGACAGGGGGTCAGATACGCAGTATTTT. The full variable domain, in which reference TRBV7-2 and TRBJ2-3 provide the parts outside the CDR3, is GAGVSQSPSNKVTEKGKDVELRCDPISGHTALYWYRQSLGQGLEFLIYFQGNSAPDKSGLPSDRFSAERTGGSVSTLTIQRTQQEDSAVYLCASSSDRGSDTQYFGPGTRLTVL.

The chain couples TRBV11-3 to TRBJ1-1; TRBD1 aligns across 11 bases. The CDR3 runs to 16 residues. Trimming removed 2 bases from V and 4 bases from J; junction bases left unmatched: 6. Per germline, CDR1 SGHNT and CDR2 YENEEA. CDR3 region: CASSLSVGTGGTEAFF. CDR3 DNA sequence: TGTGCCAGCAGCTTATCTGTGGGGACAGGGGGCACTGAAGCTTTCTTT.

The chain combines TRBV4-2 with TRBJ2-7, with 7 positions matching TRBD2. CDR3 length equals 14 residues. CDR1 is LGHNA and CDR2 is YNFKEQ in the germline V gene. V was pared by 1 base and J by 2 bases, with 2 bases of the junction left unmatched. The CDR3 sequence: CASSQVGTTYEQYF. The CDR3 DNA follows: TGTGCCAGCAGCCAAGTCGGGACTACCTACGAGCAGTACTTC.

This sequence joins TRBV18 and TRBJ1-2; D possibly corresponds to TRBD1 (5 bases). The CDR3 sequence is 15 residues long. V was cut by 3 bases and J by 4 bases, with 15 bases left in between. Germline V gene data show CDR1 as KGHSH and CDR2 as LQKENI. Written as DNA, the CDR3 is TGTGCCAGCTCACCTAGGGCCGACAGCAGCTATGGCTACACCTTC. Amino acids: CASSPRADSSYGYTF.

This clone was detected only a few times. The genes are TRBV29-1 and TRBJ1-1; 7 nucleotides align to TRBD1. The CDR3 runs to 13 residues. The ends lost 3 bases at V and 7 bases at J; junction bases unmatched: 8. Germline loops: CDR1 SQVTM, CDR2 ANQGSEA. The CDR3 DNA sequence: TGCAGCGTTGACAGGGGGGGAACAGGTGAAGCTTTCTTT. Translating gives CSVDRGGTGEAFF.

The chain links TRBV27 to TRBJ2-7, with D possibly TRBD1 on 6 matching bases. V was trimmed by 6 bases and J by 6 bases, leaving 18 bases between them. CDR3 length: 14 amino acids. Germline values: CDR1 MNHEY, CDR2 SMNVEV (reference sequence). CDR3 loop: CASRTNTGIGEQYF. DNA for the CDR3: TGTGCCAGCAGGACCAATACAGGGATTGGCGAGCAGTACTTC.

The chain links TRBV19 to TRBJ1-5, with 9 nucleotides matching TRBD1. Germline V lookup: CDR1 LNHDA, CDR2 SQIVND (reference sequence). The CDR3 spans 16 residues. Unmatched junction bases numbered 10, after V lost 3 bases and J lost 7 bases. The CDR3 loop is CASSMLGTGSSQPQHF. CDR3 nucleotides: TGTGCCAGTAGTATGTTAGGGACAGGGTCTTCACAGCCCCAGCATTTT.

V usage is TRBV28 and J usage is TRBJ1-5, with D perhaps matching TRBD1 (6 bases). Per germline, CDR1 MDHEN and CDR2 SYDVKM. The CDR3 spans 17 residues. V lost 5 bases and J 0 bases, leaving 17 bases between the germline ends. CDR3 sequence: CASSPWDTGYSNQPQHF. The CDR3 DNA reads TGTGCCAGCAGTCCATGGGACACGGGTTATAGCAATCAGCCCCAGCATTTT.

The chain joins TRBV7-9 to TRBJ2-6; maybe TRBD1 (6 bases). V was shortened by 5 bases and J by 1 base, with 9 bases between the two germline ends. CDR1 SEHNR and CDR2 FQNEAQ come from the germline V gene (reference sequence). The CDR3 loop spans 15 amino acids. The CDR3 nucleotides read TGTGCCAGCAGCCAAAGGGGGTCTGGGGCCAACGTCCTGACTTTC. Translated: CASSQRGSGANVLTF.

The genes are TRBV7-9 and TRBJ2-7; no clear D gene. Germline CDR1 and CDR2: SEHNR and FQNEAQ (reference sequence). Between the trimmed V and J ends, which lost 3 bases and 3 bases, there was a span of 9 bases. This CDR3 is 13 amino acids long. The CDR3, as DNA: TGTGCCAGCAGCTTCGCTGGCCTCTACGAGCAGTACTTC. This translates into CASSFAGLYEQYF.